This T cell receptor beta chain was observed in a study of blood T cell repertoires in COVID-19. Study background: From the United States, Italy and Spain came samples of acute and convalescent COVID-19.

In the source study's methods: Estimation of nucleated cell counts relied on the amplification of reference gene primers. The assay was immunoSEQ multiplex PCR, and TCRdb's table has in-frame clones only and misses some. The V and J calls and clone size come from that table; D and trimming were worked out from the DNA. The sample includes under 250,000 clones, 88% of them seen just once. Sequencing used peripheral blood. This TCR came from a woman aged 25-40 years with COVID-19, enrolled during active disease.

The DNA for the CDR3 is TGTGCCAGTAGTAAGCACAGGGGAGATCAGCCCCAGCATTTT. Protein: CASSKHRGDQPQHF. The chain uses TRBV19 and TRBJ1-5; TRBD1 aligns across 7 bases. Losses at the gene ends were 4 bases for V and 5 bases for J; bases not matched to a gene: 5. The germline gives CDR1 LNHDA, CDR2 SQIVND (reference sequence). The CDR3 has 14 amino acids.